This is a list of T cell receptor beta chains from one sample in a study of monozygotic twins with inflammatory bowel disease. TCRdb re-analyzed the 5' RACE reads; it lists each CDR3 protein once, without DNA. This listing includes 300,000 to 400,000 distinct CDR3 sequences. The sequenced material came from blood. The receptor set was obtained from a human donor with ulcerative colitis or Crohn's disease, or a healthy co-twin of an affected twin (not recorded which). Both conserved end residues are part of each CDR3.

CASSLRARRQGWQETQYF	TRBV11-2	TRBJ2-5
CASSLAGTEYNEQFF	TRBV7-9	TRBJ2-1
CASSISNSLGANVLTF	TRBV19	TRBJ2-6
CATSDRPRAWRGYTF	TRBV24-1	TRBJ1-2
CASSLGGQVRVRETQYF	TRBV12-3/TRBV12-4	TRBJ2-5
CSVESGGAFYEQYF	TRBV29-1	TRBJ2-7
CASSLSPDSYYGYTF	TRBV27	TRBJ1-2
CASSHPGGDQPQHF	TRBV4-2	TRBJ1-5
CATSGVKQGNTGELFF	TRBV24-1	TRBJ2-2
CASSLPTGNEQFF	TRBV5-1	TRBJ2-1
CASSWTGGSYEQYF	TRBV7-9	TRBJ2-7
CASSPGLAGPGDEAFF	TRBV5-1	TRBJ1-1
CASSYRTGRGELFF	TRBV5-4	TRBJ2-2
CASSGGYYGYTF	TRBV5-5	TRBJ1-2
CASSQLGGDRGQDTQYF	TRBV4-2	TRBJ2-3
CASSLVGQREKLFF	TRBV12-3/TRBV12-4	TRBJ1-4
CASSWGLVGTYEQYF	TRBV7-2	TRBJ2-7
CASSPDRLNFIIGDTQYF	TRBV7-8	TRBJ2-3
CASSPARDAYEQYF	TRBV19	TRBJ2-7
CASSRDRSEFYEQYF	TRBV6-1	TRBJ2-7
CASRGSGRVNQPQHF	TRBV12-3/TRBV12-4	TRBJ1-5
CASSLGLAGAMGANVLTF	TRBV18	TRBJ2-6
CASSINGYEQYF	TRBV19	TRBJ2-7
CASSTRTGPYEQYF	TRBV11-2	TRBJ2-7
CASSAGAGDTQYF	TRBV5-1	TRBJ2-3
CASRSQGGGYF	TRBV6-6	TRBJ2-4
CASSSGGRSYNEQFF	TRBV6-5	TRBJ2-1
CASSSKGRDNYGYTF	TRBV11-1	TRBJ1-2
CASSLGTGTLQPQHF	TRBV3-1	TRBJ1-5
CASSLPSRSTDTQYF	TRBV11-2	TRBJ2-3
CASTPGTSGVEFF	TRBV12-3/TRBV12-4	TRBJ2-1
CASRALPGQFYEQYF	TRBV27	TRBJ2-7
CASSFSTGYPGELFF	TRBV5-5	TRBJ2-2
CSAYRGQKTQYF	TRBV20-1	TRBJ2-5
CASRTPNNQPQHF	TRBV6-2/TRBV6-3	TRBJ1-5
CASSRQGVKPNYGYTF	TRBV6-1	TRBJ1-2
CASSPPGQGGYEQFF	TRBV5-6	TRBJ2-1
CASSRRVGGNQPQHF	TRBV19	TRBJ1-5
CASSLRLTYEQYF	TRBV12-3/TRBV12-4	TRBJ2-7
CASTRTPGQGYNEQFF	TRBV6-1	TRBJ2-1
CAWSDDGYEQYF	TRBV30	TRBJ2-7
CASSLTTALGYTF	TRBV7-9	TRBJ1-2
CASSQPGVATLKDTQYF	TRBV6-2/TRBV6-3	TRBJ2-3
CASSVGLAGPRGGEQYF	TRBV9	TRBJ2-7